The entry below gives a single T cell receptor beta chain sequence along with its context. In germline, CDR1 is SGHTS, CDR2 YDEGEE. This CDR3 has 14 amino acids. V gave up 1 base and J gave up 2 bases, with 9 bases separating them. The sample comes from a study of blood T cells in healthy people across ages. Using a J-beta primer mix together with a sample-barcoded 5' primer, a second PCR was run for roughly 6 to 12 cycles. TCRdb reprocessed the 5' RACE reads via MiXCR and lists one record per CDR3 protein. This sample has about 760,000 distinct CDR3 sequences, with about 61% found just once. The TCR was taken from a man aged 35 to 55 in good health. The rearrangement links TRBV5-8 to TRBJ1-2; D is ambiguous. Material for sequencing was blood. DNA of the CDR3: TGTGCCAGCAGCTTGCCGACACCCAACTATGGCTACACCTTC. Protein product: CASSLPTPNYGYTF.